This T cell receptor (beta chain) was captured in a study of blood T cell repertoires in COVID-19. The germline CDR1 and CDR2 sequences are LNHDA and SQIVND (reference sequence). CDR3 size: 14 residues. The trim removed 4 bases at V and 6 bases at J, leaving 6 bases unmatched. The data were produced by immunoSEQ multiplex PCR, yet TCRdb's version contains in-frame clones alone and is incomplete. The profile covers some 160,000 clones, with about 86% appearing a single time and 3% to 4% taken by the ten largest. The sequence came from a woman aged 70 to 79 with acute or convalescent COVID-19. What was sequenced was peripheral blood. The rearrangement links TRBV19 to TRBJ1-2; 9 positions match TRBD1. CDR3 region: CASSRTGGANGYTF. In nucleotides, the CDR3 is TGTGCCAGTAGTAGAACAGGGGGCGCGAATGGCTACACCTTC.